The 9 T cell receptor beta chains listed next were all sequenced from one sample in a study of blood T cell repertoires in COVID-19. TCRdb's table, derived via immunoSEQ multiplex PCR, lists solely in-frame clones and lacks some. The sample includes more than 100,000 clones, about 88% of them seen just once. Sequences were obtained from PBMCs or T cells enriched from blood (not recorded which). These receptors all come from a middle-aged man with acute COVID-19.

V is TRBV28 and J is TRBJ2-5, with a possible D match to TRBD2 (5 bases). Germline V gives CDR1 MDHEN, CDR2 SYDVKM. There are 15 residues in the CDR3. Trimming took off 3 bases at V and 4 bases at J, with 15 bases between the two ends. The DNA of the CDR3 is TGTGCCAGCAGTTTGGGTACCTTAGGAGGAGAGACCCAGTACTTC. This sequence encodes CASSLGTLGGETQYF.

The sample holds a few counts of this clone. This rearrangement joins TRBV18 to TRBJ2-1, with D tentatively TRBD1 (5 bases). Trimming pared 4 bases from V and 6 bases from J, leaving 10 bases between. The CDR3 totals 13 residues. CDR1 KGHSH and CDR2 LQKENI come from the germline V gene. In nucleotides, the CDR3 is TGTGCCAGCTCACAGGGGCACGGCAATGAGCAGTTCTTC. It encodes CASSQGHGNEQFF.

Here the CDR3 reads CASSIHSGRLYNEQFF. The CDR3 DNA reads TGTGCCAGTAGTATACATAGCGGGAGGCTCTACAATGAGCAGTTCTTC. The chain employs TRBV19 and TRBJ2-1; the match to TRBD2 covers 10 bases. After removal of 2 bases from V and 3 bases from J, the junction contained 4 bases not matched to a gene. This CDR3 has 16 residues. Germline V gene lookup returns CDR1 LNHDA and CDR2 SQIVND (reference sequence).

The gene calls are TRBV13 and TRBJ2-7, with D possibly TRBD1 on 6 matching bases. CDR3 length: 14 amino acids. V was trimmed by 4 bases and J by 4 bases, leaving 14 bases between them. Germline V gene lookup returns CDR1 PRHDT and CDR2 FYEKMQ (reference sequence). CDR3 protein: CASSSSGQTYEQYF. The CDR3 DNA sequence: TGTGCCAGCAGCTCCTCAGGACAGACTTACGAGCAGTACTTC.

In DNA, the CDR3 is TGTGCCAGCAGCTTAGCGTTAGGGGGGGAAAACATTCAGTACTTC. It yields the protein CASSLALGGENIQYF. The chain combines TRBV7-2 with TRBJ2-4; D may be TRBD2 (7 bases). Germline CDR1 is SGHTA and CDR2 is FQGNSA. This CDR3 has 15 residues. With 0 bases removed from V and 5 bases from J, the gap between germline ends came to 11 bases.

This sequence joins TRBV5-4 and TRBJ1-4; D not certain. From germline, CDR1 is SGHNT and CDR2 YYREEE (reference sequence). Trimming removed 2 bases at V and 5 bases at J, with 10 bases between. This CDR3 has 14 amino acids. CDR3 in DNA: TGTGCCAGCAGCTTTGGGTCGGGGAATGAAAAACTGTTTTTT. Amino acids: CASSFGSGNEKLFF.

CDR3 DNA sequence: TGTGCCAGCGCAACCCCGGGAGCGGACAACAATGAGCAGTTCTTC. Protein product: CASATPGADNNEQFF. The V call is TRBV28, the J call TRBJ2-1, with D maybe TRBD2 (6 bases). V lost 8 bases to trimming and J lost 5 bases, with 19 bases between them. The CDR3 has 15 amino acids. Per the germline V gene, CDR1 is MDHEN and CDR2 is SYDVKM.

The chain couples TRBV27 to TRBJ1-5; 8 bases match TRBD1. Germline CDR1 reads MNHEY; CDR2 reads SMNVEV (reference sequence). The CDR3 sequence is 19 residues long. With V trimmed by 5 bases and J by 4 bases, 19 bases remained unmatched. CDR3 residues: CASSPPPDRERRLNQPQHF. In nucleotides, the CDR3 is TGTGCCAGCAGTCCCCCCCCGGACAGGGAAAGGAGACTTAATCAGCCCCAGCATTTT.

The chain links TRBV10-3 to TRBJ1-2; D not certain. Trimming took 4 bases from V and 6 from J, leaving 9 bases between them. Germline loops: CDR1 ENHRY, CDR2 SYGVKD. The CDR3 is made up of 12 amino acids. As DNA, the CDR3 is TGTGCCATCAGTGGTTCCGGAGATGGCTACACCTTC. The encoded protein is CAISGSGDGYTF.